What follows describes a single T cell receptor (beta chain). This record comes from a study of blood T cell repertoires in COVID-19. Overall study: Some COVID-19 samples were acute and others convalescent; all came from the United States, Italy and Spain. Nucleic acid was either cDNA or gDNA, and it came from T cells, B-cell-depleted T cells, or PBMCs.

Germline CDR1 ENHRY, CDR2 SYGVKD. This CDR3 is built from 14 residues. With 6 bases clipped from V and 4 bases from J, the junction kept 4 bases outside the gene matches. In the source study's methods: Counts of nucleated cells, estimated from reference gene primer amplification, were obtained. Libraries were prepared by immunoSEQ multiplex PCR; TCRdb keeps only in-frame clonotypes and omits some of them. V and J calls and clone size follow that table, whereas D and trimming were derived from the DNA. This table has about 14,000 clones, roughly nine tenths appearing once. This TCR came from a man in his 60s with acute or convalescent COVID-19. The gene calls are TRBV10-3 and TRBJ2-2; TRBD1 matches 8 bases. The specimen sequenced was peripheral blood. The DNA of the CDR3 is TGTGCCATCAGACTACAGGGGGGCACCGGGGAGCTGTTTTTT. Protein: CAIRLQGGTGELFF.